This TCR beta chain was sequenced for a study of human T cells and chemical hapten exposure. Study-wide background: The use of 2% DPC on roughly 2 cm by roughly 2 cm of upper inner arm skin constituted sensitization. Overall study results and limits: Compared with pre-sensitization or healthy control sets, expanded TCRs clustered more.

Time point meaning: patch test 1, 2 weeks after DPC sensitization. The treatment: therapeutic diphenylcyclopropenone sensitization with weekly scalp DPC. Germline V gives CDR1 SGHDN, CDR2 FVKESK. The CDR3 is made up of 20 amino acids. The V gene end was trimmed by 4 bases and the J gene end by 5 bases; junction bases not matched to a gene: 17. TCRdb reprocessed the RACE reads with MiXCR, giving one entry per CDR3 protein. Among some 180,000 distinct CDR3 sequences, more than 20% were seen once, and the ten largest hold approximately 6.7%. Comments on this clonotype: Its antigen is not identified.

The V gene is TRBV14, the J gene TRBJ2-1; 13 positions agree with TRBD2. The TCR comes from a woman in her forties or fifties with alopecia areata. Some clones in this sample may be carry-over from other donors' samples. Material: whole blood, obtained in connection with sensitization to the hapten diphenylcyclopropenone (DPC). The chain's CDR3 is CASSLRYRTSGRSLNNEQFF. The CDR3 DNA follows: TGTGCCAGCAGCCTAAGGTACAGGACTAGCGGGAGATCCCTTAACAATGAGCAGTTCTTC.